A selection of T cell receptor beta chains follows, all from one sample in a study of cytomegalovirus exposure and HLA in healthy donors. Produced via immunoSEQ multiplex PCR; TCRdb's table is partial and in-frame only. The sample consists of 120,000 to 150,000 clones, over 75% of them appearing once. The specimen sequenced was PBMCs. The receptor set was obtained from a male donor in good health and CMV-seronegative. The CDR3 runs from the conserved cysteine through the conserved F or W. D genes are given only for firm matches. Not all rows give a size; the values are once, few, many and, for expanded clones, a class.

clone size	V gene	J gene	D gene	CDR3 DNA	CDR3 protein
NA	TRBV28	TRBJ2-5	NA	TGTGCCAGCCAAAGGCCGGTCTCGGGGACCCAGTACTTC	CASQRPVSGTQYF
NA	TRBV7-8	TRBJ2-7	TRBD1	TGTGCCAGCAGCTCAGGGGGGACAGGGGGGCCCTACGAGCAGTACTTC	CASSSGGTGGPYEQYF
NA	TRBV7-9	TRBJ1-1	TRBD1	TGTGCCAGCAGCCCTCCAGGGGGCCACACTGAAGCTTTCTTT	CASSPPGGHTEAFF
NA	TRBV6-1	TRBJ1-1	TRBD1	TGTGCCACAAGACAGGGTATGAGTACTGAAGCTTTCTTT	CATRQGMSTEAFF
NA	TRBV5-1	TRBJ2-7	NA	TGCGCCAGCAGCCGGAGGGGGACAGACTATATCGGAGAGCAGTACTTC	CASSRRGTDYIGEQYF
NA	TRBV7-2	TRBJ2-2	TRBD2	TGTGCCAGCAGCTTCATACTAGCGGGACTGGGCGGGGAGCTGTTTTTT	CASSFILAGLGGELFF
NA	TRBV5-1	TRBJ2-7	TRBD1	TGCGCCAGCAGCTGGGACAGATCCTACGAGCAGTACTTC	CASSWDRSYEQYF
NA	TRBV7-9	TRBJ2-5	NA	TGTGCCAGCAGCTTAGTGTCCTTCAGCGGGACCCAGTACTTC	CASSLVSFSGTQYF
NA	TRBV29-1	TRBJ2-7	TRBD1	TGCAGCGGGACCGGGACAGGGAGCGAGCAGTACTTC	CSGTGTGSEQYF
NA	TRBV6-5	TRBJ2-2	NA	TGTGCCAGCATCAAGACAGGTAGCGCCGGGGAGCTGTTTTTT	CASIKTGSAGELFF
NA	TRBV7-6	TRBJ2-5	NA	TGTGCCAGCAGCCTAGGGACTGCCCAAGAGACCCAGTACTTC	CASSLGTAQETQYF
NA	TRBV5-4	TRBJ2-7	TRBD1	TGTGCCAGCAGCTGGGCGGGACAGGGGGGTAGTCCGTACTTC	CASSWAGQGGSPYF
NA	TRBV4-1	TRBJ1-6	NA	TGCGCCAGCAGCCAATTAGTCGCACCCCTCCACTTT	CASSQLVAPLHF
NA	TRBV5-1	TRBJ1-1	NA	TGCGCCAGCAGCTTGACCTGGCCTAGTGCTTTGAACACTGAAGCTTTCTTT	CASSLTWPSALNTEAFF
NA	TRBV7-2	TRBJ2-7	NA	TGTGCCAGCAGTGCACGACGGGATAGCGAGGAGCAGTACTTC	CASSARRDSEEQYF
few	TRBV5-1	TRBJ2-1	TRBD2	TGCGCCAGCAGCCCCGGACTAGCGGATTACAATGAGCAGTTCTTC	CASSPGLADYNEQFF
NA	TRBV2	TRBJ2-2	NA	TGTGCCAGCAGTGATCCCTTTACTAACACCGGGGAGCTGTTTTTT	CASSDPFTNTGELFF
NA	TRBV14	TRBJ2-7	TRBD2	TGTGCCAGCAGCCCGCGGGGGTCAGTCCCCTACGAGCAGTACTTC	CASSPRGSVPYEQYF
NA	TRBV28	TRBJ2-1	TRBD2	TGTGCCTCTCAGGAGGCAGCGGGACTCTCTAGGGGTGAGCAGTTCTTC	CASQEAAGLSRGEQFF
NA	TRBV6-5	TRBJ2-1	TRBD2	TGTGCCAGCAGTTACTCGTCGGCTAGCGGAAACAATGAGCAGTTCTTC	CASSYSSASGNNEQFF
NA	TRBV4-3	TRBJ2-1	TRBD1	TGCGCCAGCAGCCGGTACCGGGACAGGGGGCCCAATGAGCAGTTCTTC	CASSRYRDRGPNEQFF
few	TRBV2	TRBJ1-2	TRBD1	TGTGCCAGCAGTGATCGGACAGGACCGTTAAGCTACACCTTC	CASSDRTGPLSYTF
NA	TRBV5-4	TRBJ2-6	NA	TGTGCCAGCAGCGAGACTCGTGGGGCCAACGTCCTGACTTTC	CASSETRGANVLTF
NA	TRBV16	TRBJ2-7	NA	TGTGCCAGCAGCCCCAGGACCTACGAGCAGTACTTC	CASSPRTYEQYF
NA	TRBV5-1	TRBJ2-1	NA	TGCGCCAGCAGCTTGGACGTCCGCGAGAGCTCCTACAATGAGCAGTTCTTC	CASSLDVRESSYNEQFF
NA	TRBV30	TRBJ1-1	NA	TGTGCCTGGAGTGTGATGGAGGGAAACGCTTTCTTT	CAWSVMEGNAFF
NA	TRBV10-2	TRBJ2-7	TRBD2	TGCGCCAGCAGGAGCGGGAGGGCCGGGTACGAGCAGTACTTC	CASRSGRAGYEQYF
NA	TRBV28	TRBJ2-7	NA	TGTGCCAGCAGTTTATCTAAGGTGCCGGGCGAGCAGTACTTC	CASSLSKVPGEQYF
NA	TRBV4-1	TRBJ1-3	TRBD1	TGCGCCAGCAGCCAAACCGGCGGGACAGGGAGGACTGGAAACACCATATATTTT	CASSQTGGTGRTGNTIYF
NA	TRBV29-1	TRBJ2-1	TRBD2	TGCAGCGTTGAAGAATACGCGGGAGAAGCCTACAATGAGCAGTTCTTC	CSVEEYAGEAYNEQFF
NA	TRBV7-7	TRBJ2-5	TRBD1	TGTGCCAGCAGCTTAGCGACAGGGTTCCAAGAGACCCAGTACTTC	CASSLATGFQETQYF
NA	TRBV9	TRBJ2-1	TRBD2	TGTGCCAGCAGCCAAGCGGGAGTAACCTACAATGAGCAGTTCTTC	CASSQAGVTYNEQFF
NA	TRBV9	TRBJ2-1	TRBD2	TGTGCCAGCAGCGTAGTACCTAGCGGGAGGGCTACTGGCTCCTACAATGAGCAGTTCTTC	CASSVVPSGRATGSYNEQFF
NA	TRBV9	TRBJ2-4	NA	TGTGCCAGCAGCGTAGGCGGTGTTCGATTTGACATTCAGTACTTC	CASSVGGVRFDIQYF
NA	TRBV27	TRBJ2-1	NA	TGTGCCAGCAGTTTTTTGGCCAACTCCTACAATGAGCAGTTCTTC	CASSFLANSYNEQFF
NA	TRBV7-9	TRBJ2-5	TRBD1	TGTGCCAGCAGCTCGTGGACAGGGGAGGGCGAAGAGACCCAGTACTTC	CASSSWTGEGEETQYF
NA	TRBV28	TRBJ2-2	TRBD2	TGTGCCAGCAGTCGTCCGGGACTAGCGTCGCCCGGGGAGCTGTTTTTT	CASSRPGLASPGELFF
NA	TRBV19	TRBJ2-3	NA	TGTGCCAGTAGTCCGCGGCAGGGAGGATGGGATACGCAGTATTTT	CASSPRQGGWDTQYF
NA	TRBV10-1	TRBJ1-5	TRBD1	TGCGCCAGCAGTGTTTGGGGACAGGGGACATATCAGCCCCAGCATTTT	CASSVWGQGTYQPQHF
NA	TRBV5-6	TRBJ1-1	TRBD1	TGTGCCAGCAGCCCAGGGGGAGGCACTGAAGCTTTCTTT	CASSPGGGTEAFF
NA	TRBV4-1	TRBJ2-3	NA	TGCGCCAGCAGCCAAACTCCGTTTAGTAGCGTAACTAGCACAGATACGCAGTATTTT	CASSQTPFSSVTSTDTQYF
NA	TRBV25-1	TRBJ2-7	NA	TGTGCCAGCAGTTGGGACATAGAGAGAGAGCAGTACTTC	CASSWDIEREQYF
NA	TRBV5-4	TRBJ2-2	NA	TGTGCCAGCAGCTTGGTTTCTGGCAGGCTCCCCGGGGAGCTGTTTTTT	CASSLVSGRLPGELFF
NA	TRBV7-8	TRBJ2-1	TRBD2	TGTGCCAGCAGCCCGAGGTCAGCGGGAGTGGTCTCCTACAATGAGCAGTTCTTC	CASSPRSAGVVSYNEQFF
NA	TRBV18	TRBJ1-1	NA	TGTGCCAGCTCACCCCAGGTGAACACTGAAGCTTTCTTT	CASSPQVNTEAFF
NA	TRBV11-2	TRBJ2-5	NA	TGTGCCAGCACCAAAAGGTCGCGGGAGACCCAGTACTTC	CASTKRSRETQYF
NA	TRBV5-1	TRBJ1-3	NA	TGCGCCAGCAGTTTGGACAGCTCTGGAAACACCATATATTTT	CASSLDSSGNTIYF
NA	TRBV28	TRBJ2-3	NA	TGTGCCAGCAGTTTTGCGACAACAGATACGCAGTATTTT	CASSFATTDTQYF
few	TRBV27	TRBJ2-7	NA	TGTGCCAGCAGCCTTAGTCTCCCGCCACCCTACGAGCAGTACTTC	CASSLSLPPPYEQYF
NA	TRBV14	TRBJ1-4	TRBD1	TGTGCCAGCAGCCAGAAAGTGACAGGGGACATCGAAAAACTGTTCTTT	CASSQKVTGDIEKLFF
few	TRBV5-1	TRBJ2-2	NA	TGCGCCAGCAGCTTGGTCCTAACCCCCGTCGGGTTAGGCGCCGGGGAGCTGTTTTTT	CASSLVLTPVGLGAGELFF
few	TRBV4-3	TRBJ2-7	TRBD2	TGCGCCAGCAGCCCAGAGCGGACTAGCGGAATCTACGAGCAGTACTTC	CASSPERTSGIYEQYF
NA	TRBV19	TRBJ2-7	TRBD2	TGTGCCAGTAGTAGGACTAGCGGGAGCCAGGGTTACGAGCAGTACTTC	CASSRTSGSQGYEQYF
few	TRBV2	TRBJ2-5	TRBD1	TGTGCCATTCAGACAGGGTACCAAGAGACCCAGTACTTC	CAIQTGYQETQYF
NA	TRBV19	TRBJ2-1	NA	TGTGCCAGTAGTATGGGAGAGGGATACAATGAGCAGTTCTTC	CASSMGEGYNEQFF